One and the same sample provided the 25 T cell receptor beta chains below, sequenced in a study of follicular helper T cells after annual influenza vaccination. TCRdb keeps only in-frame clones here, not all; method: immunoSEQ multiplex PCR. The repertoire has around 25,000 clones, 80% to 90% of them found once; the top ten carry roughly 1.2%. Time point indicated: 2014-2015 season, pre-vaccination. The sample in question was CXCR5+ CD38- circulating T follicular helper cells from blood, obtained on the day of influenza vaccination. This sample's subset: circulating Tfh, non-naive CD4+CXCR5+PD-1+ (ICOS+CD38+ or ICOS-CD38-). The receptors derive from an adult who received the influenza vaccine.

This sequence joins TRBV7-9 and TRBJ2-7; TRBD2 is a possible D gene (6 bases). The length of the CDR3 is 13 residues. The V and J ends lost 5 bases and 3 bases respectively, with 11 bases between them. In germline, CDR1 is SEHNR, CDR2 FQNEAQ (reference sequence). The chain's CDR3 is CASSRGTFYEQYF. CDR3 in DNA: TGTGCCAGCAGCCGCGGGACCTTCTACGAGCAGTACTTC.

This clone was seen once. V and J are TRBV28 and TRBJ1-1; D is undetermined. V was trimmed by 3 bases and J by 13 bases, leaving 21 bases between them. Looked up from germline, CDR1 is MDHEN and CDR2 is SYDVKM. The CDR3 is 14 amino acids. This chain's CDR3 is CASSFGSTRLKSFF. CDR3 sequence (DNA): TGTGCCAGCAGTTTTGGCAGCACCAGACTGAAGAGTTTCTTT. Variable domain in full (rest from reference TRBV28 and TRBJ1-1): DVKVTQSSRYLVKRTGEKVFLECVQDMDHENMFWYRQDPGLGLRLIYFSYDVKMKEKGDIPEGYSVSREKKERFSLILESASTNQTSMYLCASSFGSTRLKSFFGQGTRLTVV.

This sequence joins TRBV5-1 and TRBJ1-4; D gene uncertain. The V end was cut by 1 base, the J end by 8 bases, with 9 bases between. Germline CDR1 and CDR2: SGHRS and YFSETQ. The CDR3 loop spans 13 amino acids. The CDR3 here is CASSLQDREKLFF. CDR3 bases: TGCGCCAGCAGCTTGCAGGATCGGGAAAAACTGTTTTTT.

V and J are TRBV7-6 and TRBJ2-1; 7 bases match TRBD2. CDR3 size: 13 residues. The V segment lost 0 bases and the J segment 9 bases; nucleotides outside the gene matches: 2. The germline V gene has CDR1 SGHVS and CDR2 FNYEAQ. The CDR3 nucleotides are TGTGCCAGCAGCTTAGCGCGGGGGAGTGAGCAGTTCTTC. The encoded protein is CASSLARGSEQFF.

The chain uses TRBV20-1 and TRBJ1-1, with D unresolved. V gave up 1 base and J gave up 5 bases, with 5 bases separating them. The CDR3 contains 11 residues. Germline lookup yields CDR1 DFQATT and CDR2 SNEGSKA (reference sequence). This CDR3 is CSARGGTEAFF. Here the CDR3 DNA reads TGCAGTGCTAGAGGCGGTACTGAAGCTTTCTTT.

The V gene is TRBV30, the J gene TRBJ1-3; no firm D call. Germline V CDR1 and CDR2: GTSNPN, SVGIG (reference sequence). V shed 3 bases and J shed 0 bases, with 15 bases lying between them. This CDR3 is built from 16 residues. The CDR3 here is CAWRTFAGYSGNTIYF. The CDR3 DNA reads as TGTGCCTGGAGGACTTTTGCGGGTTACTCTGGAAACACCATATATTTT. The whole variable domain, remainder taken from reference TRBV30 and TRBJ1-3, is SQTIHQWPATLVQPVGSPLSLECTVEGTSNPNLYWYRQAAGRGLQLLFYSVGIGQISSEVPQNLSASRPQDRQFILSSKKLLLSDSGFYLCAWRTFAGYSGNTIYFGEGSWLTVV.

The genes are TRBV29-1 and TRBJ2-3, with D perhaps TRBD2 (5 bases). With 8 bases removed from V and 4 bases from J, the gap between germline ends came to 22 bases. The CDR3 totals 15 residues. Germline lookup yields CDR1 SQVTM and CDR2 ANQGSEA. CDR3 DNA sequence: TGCAGCACCCCCCGAGGTAGTTCTAGCTCAGATACGCAGTATTTT. Residues: CSTPRGSSSSDTQYF.

The gene calls are TRBV19 and TRBJ2-3; D uncertain. This CDR3 has 14 residues. CDR1 is LNHDA, CDR2 SQIVND, per germline (reference sequence). Trimming shortened V by 2 bases and J by 0 bases, and 6 bases separated the two germline ends. The CDR3 region is CASSIRSSTDTQYF. In DNA form, the CDR3 reads TGTGCCAGTAGTATACGGTCTAGCACAGATACGCAGTATTTT.

This clone came up a few times. The chain links TRBV5-1 to TRBJ2-5, with D perhaps TRBD2 (5 bases). The CDR3 loop spans 14 amino acids. Trimming shortened V by 0 bases and J by 4 bases, and 10 bases separated the two germline ends. Germline V gene sequence: CDR1 SGHRS, CDR2 YFSETQ. CDR3 residues: CASSLAVSAETQYF. The CDR3 DNA reads TGCGCCAGCAGCTTGGCGGTTAGCGCAGAGACCCAGTACTTC. The variable domain in full, completed from reference TRBV5-1 and TRBJ2-5, reads KAGVTQTPRYLIKTRGQQVTLSCSPISGHRSVSWYQQTPGQGLQFLFEYFSETQRNKGNFPGRFSGRQFSNSRSEMNVSTLELGDSALYLCASSLAVSAETQYFGPGTRLLVL.

This clone was counted a few times. This chain uses TRBV19 with TRBJ2-7; TRBD2 is a possible D gene (6 bases). Germline V lookup: CDR1 LNHDA, CDR2 SQIVND (reference sequence). There are 14 residues in the CDR3. Trimming cost V 3 bases and J 4 bases, with 13 bases left between them. Here the CDR3 reads CASSIKGLAYEQYF. The CDR3 DNA reads TGTGCCAGTAGTATCAAGGGACTTGCATACGAGCAGTACTTC.

The V call is TRBV14, the J call TRBJ1-4; D gene ambiguous. The CDR3 spans 13 residues. V was clipped by 1 base and J by 5 bases, with 5 bases between them. The germline V gene has CDR1 SGHDN and CDR2 FVKESK. The CDR3: CASSQGPNEKLFF. DNA for the CDR3: TGTGCCAGCAGCCAAGGTCCGAATGAAAAACTGTTTTTT.

With respect to this clone: The sample holds other DNA sequences that translate to the same CDR3. The chain carries TRBV5-1 and TRBJ2-7, with D possibly matching TRBD2 (6 bases). This CDR3 has 13 residues. The germline V and J ends were trimmed by 4 bases and 0 bases, with 8 bases remaining between them. CDR1 SGHRS and CDR2 YFSETQ come from the germline V gene. The chain's CDR3 is CASSPGGSYEQYF. CDR3 in DNA: TGCGCCAGCAGCCCCGGGGGCTCCTACGAGCAGTACTTC.

This sequence joins TRBV27 and TRBJ1-5, with 9 bases lining up with TRBD1. The CDR3 totals 18 residues. Germline V gene sequence: CDR1 MNHEY, CDR2 SMNVEV (reference sequence). J lost 4 bases, V lost 10 bases, and 20 bases had no gene match. This CDR3 reads CATQTPGQGNGGNQPQHF. The CDR3 DNA reads as TGTGCCACCCAAACCCCGGGACAGGGCAATGGGGGGAATCAGCCCCAGCATTTT.

The V call is TRBV5-1, the J call TRBJ1-1; 9 nucleotides align to TRBD1. The CDR3 spans 15 residues. The J segment lost 5 bases and the V segment lost 6 bases, leaving 11 bases of the junction unmatched. CDR1 SGHRS and CDR2 YFSETQ come from the germline V gene. CDR3 coding DNA: TGCGCCAGCAAACCCGACAGGGGGGGTGGGACTGAAGCTTTCTTT. Protein: CASKPDRGGGTEAFF.

This clone was picked up a small number of times. CDR3 DNA: TGCGCCAGCAGCCAGGGGGCGAAGGATGGCTACACCTTC. Translation: CASSQGAKDGYTF. The chain is built from TRBV5-1 and TRBJ1-2; TRBD1 matches 8 bases. Trimming at V came to 4 bases and at J to 6 bases, leaving 5 bases not matched to a gene. CDR1 and CDR2 (germline): SGHRS, YFSETQ. The CDR3 runs to 13 residues.

The chain uses TRBV28 and TRBJ1-2; 7 bases fit TRBD1. With V trimmed by 2 bases and J by 8 bases, 5 bases remained unmatched. Germline V gene sequence: CDR1 MDHEN, CDR2 SYDVKM. The CDR3 is 13 amino acids. The CDR3 is CASSLDRVRGYTF. The CDR3 region has the DNA TGTGCCAGCAGTTTAGACAGGGTGAGGGGCTACACCTTC.

This sequence joins TRBV7-2 and TRBJ2-1; TRBD1 might be the D (6 bases). Between the trimmed V and J ends, which lost 5 bases and 7 bases, there was a span of 21 bases. CDR3 length: 16 amino acids. Germline V gene data show CDR1 as SGHTA and CDR2 as FQGNSA. CDR3 coding DNA: TGTGCCAGCAGCCCTACCGGGACAACAAGTCGGAATGAGCAGTTCTTC. Translation gives CASSPTGTTSRNEQFF.

This sequence joins TRBV6-5 and TRBJ2-7, with 7 positions matching TRBD2. With 0 bases clipped from V and 4 bases from J, the junction kept 9 bases outside the gene matches. Germline-derived CDR1 and CDR2 are MNHEY and SVGAGI. This CDR3 comprises 16 residues. The chain's CDR3 is CASSYSFEAGDYEQYF. The DNA for the CDR3 is TGTGCCAGCAGTTACTCGTTCGAGGCGGGGGATTACGAGCAGTACTTC.

The chain couples TRBV6-5 to TRBJ1-5; TRBD1 agrees at 7 bases. The CDR3 has 15 amino acids. Germline CDR1 MNHEY, CDR2 SVGAGI. V gave up 5 bases and J gave up 1 base; unmatched junction bases: 5. For the CDR3, the DNA is TGTGCCAGCAGTCAGACAGGGAAGAGCAATCAGCCCCAGCATTTT. It specifies CASSQTGKSNQPQHF.

The chain joins TRBV15 to TRBJ2-1; 11 positions agree with TRBD2. The germline CDR1 and CDR2 sequences are LNHNV and YYDKDF (reference sequence). V was clipped by 0 bases and J by 4 bases; unmatched bases: 5. The CDR3 has 17 residues. The CDR3: CATSRERGTSGYNEQFF. CDR3 in DNA: TGTGCCACCAGCAGAGAACGGGGGACTAGCGGATACAATGAGCAGTTCTTC.

The chain carries TRBV7-9 and TRBJ1-3; D is unclear. The CDR3 has 12 amino acids. Looked up from germline, CDR1 is SEHNR and CDR2 is FQNEAQ (reference sequence). Trimming left V 5 bases short and J 2 bases short, with 4 bases between. The CDR3 region is CASSPTGNTIYF. The CDR3 nucleotides read TGTGCCAGCAGCCCTACTGGAAACACCATATATTTT.

The J gene is TRBJ2-7, the V gene TRBV29-1; tentative D call: TRBD1 (6 bases). Germline CDR1 reads SQVTM; CDR2 reads ANQGSEA. The CDR3 runs 14 residues. Trimming took off 5 bases at V and 3 bases at J, with 17 bases between the two ends. Here the CDR3 reads CSVKRTGFGYEQYF. The CDR3 region has the DNA TGCAGCGTTAAGCGTACAGGGTTCGGCTACGAGCAGTACTTC.

CDR3 region: CASSPEGSYGYTF. The DNA for the CDR3 is TGTGCCAGCTCACCAGAGGGATCCTATGGCTACACCTTC. This rearrangement joins TRBV18 to TRBJ1-2; no clear D gene. Trimming left V 2 bases short and J 4 bases short, with 8 bases between. This CDR3 is 13 amino acids long. CDR1 and CDR2 (germline): KGHSH, LQKENI.

The J gene is TRBJ1-5, the V gene TRBV19; 7 bases agree with TRBD1. CDR3 length: 14 amino acids. Per germline, CDR1 LNHDA and CDR2 SQIVND (reference sequence). J was trimmed by 5 bases and V by 3 bases; bases with no gene match: 4. The chain's CDR3 is CASSMTGRYQPQHF. The CDR3 coding sequence is TGTGCCAGTAGTATGACAGGGCGGTATCAGCCCCAGCATTTT.

This clone was seen only once. The chain is built from TRBV11-2 and TRBJ1-1; TRBD1 matches 8 bases. The germline V gene has CDR1 SGHAT and CDR2 FQNNGV. The V gene end was trimmed by 5 bases and the J gene end by 6 bases; junction bases not matched to a gene: 5. The CDR3 has 13 residues. CDR3 residues: CASSLLQGAEAFF. The CDR3 DNA reads TGTGCCAGCAGCCTCTTACAGGGGGCTGAAGCTTTCTTT.